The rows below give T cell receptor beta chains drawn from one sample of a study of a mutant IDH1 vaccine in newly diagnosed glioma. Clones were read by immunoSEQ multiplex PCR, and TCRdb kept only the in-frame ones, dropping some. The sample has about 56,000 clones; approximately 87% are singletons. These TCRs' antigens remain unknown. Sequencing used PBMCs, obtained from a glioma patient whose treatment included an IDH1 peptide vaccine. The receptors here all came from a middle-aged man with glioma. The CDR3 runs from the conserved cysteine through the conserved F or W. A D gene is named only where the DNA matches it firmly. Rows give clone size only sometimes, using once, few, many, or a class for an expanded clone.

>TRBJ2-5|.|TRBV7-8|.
CASSPYQETQYF
TGTGCCAGCAGCCCCTACCAAGAGACCCAGTACTTC
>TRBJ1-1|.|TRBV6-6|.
CASSSQPGAEAFF
TGTGCCAGCAGCAGCCAGCCGGGGGCTGAAGCTTTCTTT
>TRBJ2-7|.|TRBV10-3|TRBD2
CAISGRGTSGRTYEQYF
TGTGCCATCAGTGGGCGAGGGACTAGCGGGAGAACCTACGAGCAGTACTTC
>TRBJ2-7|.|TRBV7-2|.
CASSRTSYEQYF
TGTGCCAGCAGCCGGACCTCCTACGAGCAGTACTTC
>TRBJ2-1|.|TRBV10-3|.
CAISEIYNEQFF
TGTGCCATCAGTGAGATTTACAATGAGCAGTTCTTC
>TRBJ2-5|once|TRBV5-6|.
CASRPRDFSGETQYF
TGTGCCAGCAGGCCCCGGGACTTCTCGGGGGAGACCCAGTACTTC
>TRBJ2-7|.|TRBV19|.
CASGTEISYEQYF
TGTGCCAGTGGGACGGAAATCTCCTACGAGCAGTACTTC
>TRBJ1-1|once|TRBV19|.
CASSIPGRDTEAFF
TGTGCCAGTAGTATCCCAGGGAGGGACACTGAAGCTTTCTTT
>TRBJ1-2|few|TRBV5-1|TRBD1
CASSPGQGTNGYTF
TGCGCCAGCAGCCCGGGACAGGGAACGAACGGCTACACCTTC
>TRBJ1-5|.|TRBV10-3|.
CAISDEGLDQPQHF
TGTGCCATCAGTGATGAGGGCCTAGATCAGCCCCAGCATTTT
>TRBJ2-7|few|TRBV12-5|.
CASGLWAPGNYEQYF
TGTGCTAGTGGTTTGTGGGCCCCGGGGAACTACGAGCAGTACTTC
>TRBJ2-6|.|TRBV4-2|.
CASSQETSGANVLTF
TGTGCCAGCAGCCAAGAAACCTCTGGGGCCAACGTCCTGACTTTC
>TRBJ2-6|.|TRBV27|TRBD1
CASSLFGTGQNSGANVLTF
TGTGCCAGCAGTTTGTTCGGGACAGGGCAAAACTCTGGGGCCAACGTCCTGACTTTC
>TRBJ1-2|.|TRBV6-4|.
CASRITRGGYTF
TGTGCCAGCAGAATAACCCGGGGTGGCTACACCTTC
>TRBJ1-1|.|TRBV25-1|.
CASSPHRRETEAFF
TGTGCCAGCAGCCCACACCGTCGGGAAACTGAAGCTTTCTTT
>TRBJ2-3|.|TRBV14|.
CASSQNAYTQYF
TGTGCCAGCAGCCAAAATGCGTATACGCAGTATTTT
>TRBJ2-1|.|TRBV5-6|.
CASSRTYNEQFF
TGTGCCAGCAGCCGAACTTACAATGAGCAGTTCTTC
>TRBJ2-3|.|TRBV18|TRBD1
CASSPSTGADTQYF
TGTGCCAGCTCACCCTCGACAGGGGCAGATACGCAGTATTTT
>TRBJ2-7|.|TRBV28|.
CASSSLVEQYF
TGTGCCAGCAGTTCCCTGGTCGAGCAGTACTTC
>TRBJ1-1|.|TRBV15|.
CATSRGGVGTEAFF
TGTGCCACCAGCAGGGGGGGCGTGGGAACTGAAGCTTTCTTT
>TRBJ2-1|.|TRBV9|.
CASSAGGDYNEQFF
TGTGCCAGCAGCGCCGGAGGGGATTACAATGAGCAGTTCTTC
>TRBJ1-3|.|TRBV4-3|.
CASSQGTARGNTIYF
TGCGCCAGCAGCCAAGGGACAGCGAGGGGAAACACCATATATTTT
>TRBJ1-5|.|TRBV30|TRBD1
CAWGSLDRAVNSNQPQHF
TGTGCCTGGGGCTCTTTGGACAGGGCAGTAAATAGCAATCAGCCCCAGCATTTT
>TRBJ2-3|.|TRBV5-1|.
CASSLGFTVPGGTDTQYF
TGCGCCAGCAGCTTGGGGTTTACAGTCCCGGGGGGCACAGATACGCAGTATTTT